This T cell receptor (beta chain) originates from a study of cytomegalovirus exposure and HLA in healthy donors. Study-wide results and caveats: Later analysis associated a missense DCLRE1C variant with TCR beta V- and J-gene trimming. For presence/absence analyses, sequencing depth was assumed to be roughly uniform across donors.

V lost 5 bases and J lost 4, with 11 bases in between. Germline V gene sequence: CDR1 SEHNR, CDR2 FQNEAQ (reference sequence). The CDR3 spans 13 residues. Primers included in the PCR were 60 Vbeta and 13 Jbeta primers. Assay used: immunoSEQ multiplex PCR; TCRdb lists only in-frame clones, some missing. The sample holds about 160,000 clones, approximately 80% seen once. The sample holds a few counts of this clone. Its antigen is currently unknown. The rearrangement uses TRBV7-9 and TRBJ1-1; the D is unclear. Sequencing was carried out using PBMCs. The TCR comes from a male donor in good health and CMV-seropositive. The CDR3 sequence: CASSAPGSTEAFF. Written as DNA, the CDR3 is TGTGCCAGCAGCGCCCCCGGTTCCACTGAAGCTTTCTTT.